The 8 T cell receptor beta chains presented below share a single source sample, sequenced in a study of T cells in Graves' hyperthyroidism and ophthalmopathy. RNA transcripts yielded amplified TCR beta CDR3 regions. The study used the HTBI primer set for a first-round RT-PCR of the TCR CDR3. TCRdb re-derived calls from the multiplex PCR reads in MiXCR, one entry per CDR3 protein. The sample includes roughly 700,000 distinct CDR3 sequences, around 40% of them seen just once. Sequencing was done on a sample of blood. The receptors were sampled from a woman aged 40 to 55 with Graves' hyperthyroidism.

In its sample, this clonotype was seen many times. The rearrangement uses TRBV9 and TRBJ1-2, with TRBD1 matching over 9 bases. The CDR3 has 15 residues. Per the germline V gene, CDR1 is SGDLS and CDR2 is YYNGEE. The V gene end was trimmed by 3 bases and the J gene end by 8 bases; junction bases not matched to a gene: 11. The CDR3 is CASSAHGTGRGGYTF. CDR3 coding DNA: TGTGCCAGCAGCGCTCACGGGACAGGGCGAGGCGGCTACACCTTC. The variable domain in full, completed from reference TRBV9 and TRBJ1-2, reads DSGVTQTPKHLITATGQRVTLRCSPRSGDLSVYWYQQSLDQGLQFLIQYYNGEERAKGNILERFSAQQFPDLHSELNLSSLELGDSALYFCASSAHGTGRGGYTFGSGTRLTVV.

The chain recombines TRBV6-6 with TRBJ1-2, with a tentative D call TRBD1 (5 bases). Germline assignment: CDR1 MNHNY and CDR2 SVGAGI (reference sequence). Trimming left V 8 bases short and J 4 bases short, with 14 bases between. The CDR3 has 13 amino acids. The CDR3 DNA sequence: TGTGCCAGCTTCCCAGGGCAGGCCTATGGCTACACCTTC. This gives the protein CASFPGQAYGYTF.

V is TRBV6-1 and J is TRBJ1-1; no firm D call. The germline V gene has CDR1 MNHNS and CDR2 SASEGT. The germline V and J ends were trimmed by 6 bases and 11 bases, with 22 bases remaining between them. There are 14 residues in the CDR3. CDR3 sequence: CASRPPGSHQSAFF. In DNA, the CDR3 is TGTGCCAGCAGGCCCCCCGGGTCCCATCAATCGGCTTTCTTT.

This chain links TRBV29-1 with TRBJ2-7, with 7 bases identical to TRBD1. Germline trimming cut 6 bases from V and 2 bases from J; bases unmatched to any gene: 7. Per the germline V gene, CDR1 is SQVTM and CDR2 is ANQGSEA. The CDR3 extends over 13 amino acids. Written as DNA, the CDR3 is TGCAGCGTGATGAGGGACAGCCCCTACGAGCAGTACTTC. Translating gives CSVMRDSPYEQYF.

The V gene is TRBV4-3, the J gene TRBJ1-6; 10 nucleotides agree with TRBD1. CDR1 and CDR2 (germline): LGHNA, YSLEER. The trim removed 0 bases at V and 10 bases at J, leaving 6 bases unmatched. This CDR3 spans 16 amino acids. CDR3 loop: CASSQDGGTGVSPLHF. The CDR3 region has the DNA TGCGCCAGCAGCCAAGATGGGGGGACAGGGGTCTCACCCCTCCACTTT.

The chain is built from TRBV7-3 and TRBJ2-5; possible D gene TRBD1, 6 bases. Germline V CDR1 and CDR2: SGHTA, FQGTGA. The CDR3 length is 16 residues. V gave up 5 bases and J gave up 0 bases, with 16 bases separating them. Here the CDR3 DNA reads TGTGCCAGCAGCGCATCCGGCAGGGGCTACCAAGAGACCCAGTACTTC. Its translation: CASSASGRGYQETQYF.

The V and J genes are TRBV7-2 and TRBJ2-2, with TRBD2 identical over 9 bases. CDR1 SGHTA and CDR2 FQGNSA come from the germline V gene. This CDR3 contains 17 residues. Trimming removed 6 bases from V and 5 bases from J; junction bases left unmatched: 13. CDR3 bases: TGTGCCAGCAGGGGGGCTAGCGGGGTTCATCGTACCGGGGAGCTGTTTTTT. Encoded protein: CASRGASGVHRTGELFF.

The table lists this clonotype with many counts. The chain uses TRBV29-1 and TRBJ2-6, with 7 bases identical to TRBD1. The V gene's germline CDR1 is SQVTM and CDR2 ANQGSEA. V was clipped by 4 bases and J by 0 bases; unmatched bases: 3. The CDR3 contains 15 residues. CDR3 sequence: CSVVDRPSGANVLTF. DNA of the CDR3: TGCAGCGTTGTGGACAGGCCCTCTGGGGCCAACGTCCTGACTTTC.